Shown below are 27 T cell receptor beta chains from a single sample sequenced in a study of blood T cell repertoires in COVID-19. TCRdb's table, derived via immunoSEQ multiplex PCR, lists solely in-frame clones and lacks some. In the table there are about 270,000 clones, about 89% of which are singletons. Specimen: peripheral blood. Source of these receptors: an older woman who had recovered from COVID-19.

The chain employs TRBV27 and TRBJ1-1; 9 positions match TRBD1. CDR3 length: 14 residues. V lost 5 bases, J lost 4 bases, and 5 bases stayed unmatched. Germline V CDR1 and CDR2: MNHEY, SMNVEV (reference sequence). CDR3 nucleotides: TGTGCCAGCAGTAAACAGGGGGCGGGCACTGAAGCTTTCTTT. Protein: CASSKQGAGTEAFF.

V gene TRBV7-2 combines with J gene TRBJ1-2; D not resolved. V was trimmed by 3 bases and J by 3 bases, leaving 11 bases between them. The CDR3 contains 14 residues. The V gene's germline CDR1 is SGHTA and CDR2 FQGNSA. The CDR3 here is CASSLRTEYYGYTF. The CDR3 DNA is TGTGCCAGCAGCTTGCGTACAGAGTACTATGGCTACACCTTC.

V and J are TRBV28 and TRBJ1-2; D remains ambiguous. Between the trimmed V and J ends, which lost 6 bases and 2 bases, there was a span of 13 bases. Germline CDR1 and CDR2: MDHEN and SYDVKM. CDR3 length equals 14 residues. CDR3 sequence: CASSSPPQNYGYTF. The CDR3 DNA reads as TGTGCCAGCAGCTCACCTCCACAGAACTATGGCTACACCTTC.

The J gene is TRBJ1-3, the V gene TRBV7-2; D uncertain. V was clipped by 8 bases and J by 1 base, with 12 bases between them. Germline V gene data show CDR1 as SGHTA and CDR2 as FQGNSA. The CDR3 spans 14 residues. CDR3 amino acids: CASALRGSGNTIYF. CDR3 nucleotides: TGTGCCAGCGCTCTGCGGGGATCTGGAAACACCATATATTTT.

This clone was recorded a few times. The gene calls are TRBV7-9 and TRBJ1-2; TRBD1 matches 9 bases. Germline assignment: CDR1 SEHNR and CDR2 FQNEAQ (reference sequence). The CDR3 sequence is 15 residues long. V was pared by 5 bases and J by 7 bases, with 11 bases of the junction left unmatched. The CDR3 loop is CASSRGTGSSGGYTF. The CDR3 DNA reads TGTGCCAGCAGCAGGGGGACAGGGAGTTCGGGTGGCTACACCTTC.

This chain uses TRBV7-8 with TRBJ2-3; the D gene is possibly TRBD1 (5 bases). Germline V CDR1 and CDR2: SGHVS, FQNEAQ. Between the trimmed V and J ends, which lost 1 base and 2 bases, there was a span of 13 bases. CDR3 length: 16 amino acids. CDR3 DNA: TGTGCCAGCAGCTTAGTCTCAGGGCACAACACAGATACGCAGTATTTT. This encodes CASSLVSGHNTDTQYF.

The chain is built from TRBV7-2 and TRBJ2-1; weak D call: TRBD2 (5 bases). V was trimmed by 2 bases and J by 3 bases, leaving 8 bases between them. Germline CDR1 and CDR2: SGHTA and FQGNSA. CDR3 size: 14 residues. Here the CDR3 reads CASSLMSGYNEQFF. DNA of the CDR3: TGTGCCAGCAGCTTAATGAGCGGCTACAATGAGCAGTTCTTC.

This chain connects TRBV9 to TRBJ2-7; 8 nucleotides line up with TRBD1. The CDR3 runs 14 residues. Trimming cost V 2 bases and J 6 bases; bases outside gene matches: 7. Germline V lookup: CDR1 SGDLS, CDR2 YYNGEE. The CDR3 here is CASSVSSTGVEQYF. The DNA for the CDR3 is TGTGCCAGCAGCGTCTCTTCGACAGGGGTCGAGCAGTACTTC.

The CDR3, as DNA: TGTGCCTGGAGTGTAAACGGAAGCGGGGCCAACAATGAGCAGTTCTTC. It yields the protein CAWSVNGSGANNEQFF. The genes are TRBV30 and TRBJ2-1; 7 bases are shared with TRBD2. Germline V CDR1 and CDR2: GTSNPN, SVGIG (reference sequence). The CDR3 runs to 16 residues. Trimming cost V 0 bases and J 5 bases; bases outside gene matches: 10.

V usage is TRBV6-1 and J usage is TRBJ2-7, with 9 bases that match TRBD1. CDR1 and CDR2 from the germline V gene are MNHNS and SASEGT. This CDR3 comprises 14 residues. The ends lost 2 bases at V and 2 bases at J; junction bases unmatched: 1. The DNA for the CDR3 is TGTGCCAGCAGTGAACGGGACAGGGCCTACGAGCAGTACTTC. This sequence encodes CASSERDRAYEQYF.

V and J are TRBV27 and TRBJ1-1; D is uncertain. CDR1 and CDR2 from the germline V gene are MNHEY and SMNVEV (reference sequence). V lost 9 bases to trimming and J lost 0 bases, with 11 bases between them. This CDR3 contains 13 residues. CDR3 region: CASGSRMNTEAFF. DNA for the CDR3: TGTGCCAGTGGTAGCCGTATGAACACTGAAGCTTTCTTT.

This rearrangement joins TRBV6-6 to TRBJ1-2; 7 positions match TRBD1. With 2 bases clipped from V and 7 bases from J, the junction kept 13 bases outside the gene matches. The CDR3 runs 16 residues. Germline loops: CDR1 MNHNY, CDR2 SVGAGI (reference sequence). DNA for the CDR3: TGTGCCAGCAGTTACCTCGGACAGGCTGACTGGGGTGGCTACACCTTC. It translates to CASSYLGQADWGGYTF.

The V call is TRBV19, the J call TRBJ1-2, with a tentative D call TRBD1 (6 bases). There are 14 residues in the CDR3. CDR1 LNHDA and CDR2 SQIVND come from the germline V gene (reference sequence). The germline V and J ends were trimmed by 4 bases and 4 bases, with 13 bases remaining between them. CDR3 in DNA: TGTGCCAGTAGTACCGGACAGCTGGGCTATGGCTACACCTTC. It codes for CASSTGQLGYGYTF.

The rearrangement links TRBV6-5 to TRBJ2-2, with 9 bases that match TRBD1. V was pared by 6 bases and J by 6 bases, with 8 bases of the junction left unmatched. The CDR3 totals 15 residues. The germline CDR1 and CDR2 sequences are MNHEY and SVGAGI. The CDR3 sequence: CASSQTRQGAGELFF. The CDR3 DNA reads as TGTGCCAGCAGCCAAACTCGACAGGGGGCCGGGGAGCTGTTTTTT.

This clone has more than one count but fewer than ten. J is TRBJ1-4 and V is TRBV7-9, with D unclear. The CDR3 runs 14 residues. V gave up 1 base and J gave up 5 bases, with 8 bases separating them. In germline, CDR1 is SEHNR, CDR2 FQNEAQ (reference sequence). This chain's CDR3 is CASSLGSHNEKLFF. CDR3 nucleotides: TGTGCCAGCAGCTTAGGGAGTCACAATGAAAAACTGTTTTTT. The variable domain in full, with the rest retrieved from reference TRBV7-9 and TRBJ1-4, is DTGVSQNPRHKITKRGQNVTFRCDPISEHNRLYWYRQTLGQGPEFLTYFQNEAQLEKSRLLSDRFSAERPKGSFSTLEIQRTEQGDSAMYLCASSLGSHNEKLFFGSGTQLSVL.

The gene calls are TRBV18 and TRBJ2-5, with 7 bases lining up with TRBD2. This CDR3 comprises 15 residues. Trimming took 3 bases from V and 1 from J; bases not matched to a gene: 5. Germline assignment: CDR1 KGHSH and CDR2 LQKENI. The CDR3 DNA reads TGTGCCAGCTCACCGGGACTATCATCCCAAGAGACCCAGTACTTC. Translation: CASSPGLSSQETQYF.

The genes are TRBV2 and TRBJ2-6, with 10 positions matching TRBD1. J gave up 0 bases and V 7 bases, and 12 bases lay outside the gene matches. CDR3 length equals 19 residues. Germline V gene data show CDR1 as SNHLY and CDR2 as FYNNEI. CDR3 DNA sequence: TGTGCCAGCAACCTCCGACAGGACAGGGGGTACTCTGGGGCCAACGTCCTGACTTTC. It yields the protein CASNLRQDRGYSGANVLTF.

The chain couples TRBV27 to TRBJ2-3; 9 bases agree with TRBD2. The J segment lost 3 bases and the V segment lost 5 bases, leaving 12 bases of the junction unmatched. Germline V gene lookup returns CDR1 MNHEY and CDR2 SMNVEV (reference sequence). The CDR3 consists of 17 residues. The CDR3 DNA follows: TGTGCCAGCAGTCTCCTCCGAATTAGCGGGGGAACAGATACGCAGTATTTT. This translates into CASSLLRISGGTDTQYF.

The chain has TRBV7-3 and TRBJ2-5, with TRBD2 matching 11 bases. The CDR3 spans 15 residues. Germline V gene lookup returns CDR1 SGHTA and CDR2 FQGTGA. V dropped 4 bases and J dropped 4; count of bases not matched to a gene: 5. The CDR3: CASSSLAGGGETQYF. The DNA of the CDR3 is TGTGCCAGCAGCTCGCTAGCGGGGGGAGGAGAGACCCAGTACTTC.

This chain joins TRBV7-2 and TRBJ1-6; D not certain. In germline, CDR1 is SGHTA, CDR2 FQGNSA. This CDR3 is 16 amino acids long. V lost 7 bases and J 8 bases, leaving 21 bases between the germline ends. The CDR3 loop is CASNPTGVGNHSPLHF. CDR3 bases: TGTGCCAGCAACCCGACGGGTGTCGGGAATCATTCACCCCTCCACTTT.

This chain uses TRBV5-4 with TRBJ1-1, with 12 bases matching TRBD1. This CDR3 has 14 residues. Germline V lookup: CDR1 SGHNT, CDR2 YYREEE (reference sequence). J gave up 11 bases and V 0 bases, and 5 bases lay outside the gene matches. Here the CDR3 reads CASSLAGTGGSAFF. DNA of the CDR3: TGTGCCAGCAGCTTGGCCGGGACAGGGGGCTCGGCTTTCTTT.

V is TRBV27 and J is TRBJ1-4; D gene unclear. In germline, CDR1 is MNHEY, CDR2 SMNVEV (reference sequence). This CDR3 contains 14 residues. The V end was cut by 5 bases, the J end by 7 bases, with 14 bases between. The CDR3 DNA reads as TGTGCCAGCAGTCCAGGCGGGGAGGGTGAAAAACTGTTTTTT. Translating gives CASSPGGEGEKLFF. The full variable domain, completed using reference TRBV27 and TRBJ1-4, is EAQVTQNPRYLITVTGKKLTVTCSQNMNHEYMSWYRQDPGLGLRQIYYSMNVEVTDKGDVPEGYKVSRKEKRNFPLILESPSPNQTSLYFCASSPGGEGEKLFFGSGTQLSVL.

This chain connects TRBV5-5 to TRBJ2-7; 10 bases match TRBD1. The V gene's germline CDR1 is SGHKS and CDR2 YYEKEE (reference sequence). This CDR3 contains 15 residues. Trimming removed 0 bases from V and 2 bases from J; junction bases left unmatched: 2. In DNA, the CDR3 is TGTGCCAGCAGCTTGGCCGGGACAGGGGCCTACGAGCAGTACTTC. It specifies CASSLAGTGAYEQYF. Supplemented by reference TRBV5-5 and TRBJ2-7, the full variable domain reads DAGVTQSPTHLIKTRGQQVTLRCSPISGHKSVSWYQQVLGQGPQFIFQYYEKEERGRGNFPDRFSARQFPNYSSELNVNALLLGDSALYLCASSLAGTGAYEQYFGPGTRLTVT.

The gene calls are TRBV9 and TRBJ2-3, with unresolved D. Trimming cost V 0 bases and J 1 base, with 12 bases left between them. Germline V gene data show CDR1 as SGDLS and CDR2 as YYNGEE. CDR3 length: 16 residues. As DNA, the CDR3 is TGTGCCAGCAGCGTAGTTGGCGAGGATCGCACAGATACGCAGTATTTT. Translated, it gives CASSVVGEDRTDTQYF.

This chain links TRBV7-8 with TRBJ1-3, with TRBD1 matching over 8 bases. The CDR3 runs 17 residues. Germline V gene sequence: CDR1 SGHVS, CDR2 FQNEAQ. After removal of 1 base from V and 0 bases from J, the junction contained 5 bases not matched to a gene. CDR3 coding DNA: TGTGCCAGCAGCTTAGGGACAGGGCCAAGCTCTGGAAACACCATATATTTT. This gives the protein CASSLGTGPSSGNTIYF. The variable domain in full, completed from reference TRBV7-8 and TRBJ1-3, reads GAGVSQSPRYKVAKRGQDVALRCDPISGHVSLFWYQQALGQGPEFLTYFQNEAQLDKSGLPSDRFFAERPEGSVSTLKIQRTQQEDSAVYLCASSLGTGPSSGNTIYFGEGSWLTVV.

A single count supports this clone. The genes are TRBV11-2 and TRBJ2-3; no clear D. The V end was cut by 4 bases, the J end by 5 bases, with 10 bases between. Per germline, CDR1 SGHAT and CDR2 FQNNGV. CDR3 length equals 13 residues. The CDR3, as DNA: TGTGCCAGCAGCTCCCAGGCACTAGATACGCAGTATTTT. Translating it yields CASSSQALDTQYF.

CDR3 sequence reads: CAERRADTQYF. The CDR3 nucleotides read TGTGCCGAGCGGAGGGCTGATACGCAGTATTTT. The chain has TRBV7-2 and TRBJ2-3, with D possibly TRBD2 on 6 matching bases. Per germline, CDR1 SGHTA and CDR2 FQGNSA. This CDR3 region has 11 residues. V shed 11 bases and J shed 6 bases, with 12 bases lying between them.